A single sample gave rise to the 14 T cell receptor beta chains below, sequenced in a study of CD8 T cells in ankylosing spondylitis. MiXCR, applied by TCRdb to the 5' RACE reads, yields one record per CDR3 protein. In the table there are about 320,000 distinct CDR3 sequences, 11% of which are singletons. The material sequenced was blood, either unsorted or a sorted T cell fraction (not recorded which). The receptors shown here come from a female donor with ankylosing spondylitis or in good health (not recorded which).

The chain employs TRBV27 and TRBJ2-2; D could derive from TRBD1 or TRBD2 (6 bases each). The CDR3 contains 15 residues. Germline assignment: CDR1 MNHEY and CDR2 SMNVEV (reference sequence). V dropped 5 bases and J dropped 6 bases, with 16 bases sitting between them. CDR3 in amino acids: CASSLARGRSGELFF. CDR3 nucleotide sequence: TGTGCCAGCAGTCTTGCCCGGGGGCGGTCCGGGGAGCTGTTTTTT.

This clonotype has at least ten counts. The chain couples TRBV6-2 or TRBV6-3 to TRBJ1-1, with D maybe TRBD1 (5 bases). This CDR3 contains 13 residues. With 8 bases removed from V and 9 bases from J, the gap between germline ends came to 19 bases. Per the germline V gene, CDR1 is MNHEY and CDR2 is SVGEGT. CDR3: CASHSGLRLQAFF. The CDR3 bases are TGTGCCAGCCACTCGGGGCTCAGATTGCAAGCTTTCTTT.

Ten or more counts support this clonotype. This sequence joins TRBV28 and TRBJ2-1; 9 bases are a match to TRBD2. The V and J ends lost 10 bases and 8 bases, in that order; junction bases with no gene match: 12. The CDR3 extends over 14 amino acids. Germline assignment: CDR1 MDHEN and CDR2 SYDVKM. The CDR3 DNA follows: TGTGCCATCTCGACTAGCGGAGCCCTCGATGAGCAGTTCTTC. As protein: CAISTSGALDEQFF.

This clonotype was seen ten or more times. V usage is TRBV5-1 and J usage is TRBJ1-2; D call uncertain. Deletions cut 0 bases from V and 3 bases from J, with 15 bases between. The CDR3 runs to 16 residues. Germline CDR1 is SGHRS and CDR2 is YFSETQ. DNA of the CDR3: TGCGCCAGCAGCTTGGAGGCACCGGGCCAAGACTATGGCTACACCTTC. The encoded protein is CASSLEAPGQDYGYTF. Full variable domain (remainder filled in from reference TRBV5-1 and TRBJ1-2): KAGVTQTPRYLIKTRGQQVTLSCSPISGHRSVSWYQQTPGQGLQFLFEYFSETQRNKGNFPGRFSGRQFSNSRSEMNVSTLELGDSALYLCASSLEAPGQDYGYTFGSGTRLTVV.

This clonotype was recorded many times. This rearrangement joins TRBV10-2 to TRBJ2-7; D is uncertain. The germline gives CDR1 WSHSY, CDR2 SAAADI. The germline V and J ends were trimmed by 10 bases and 4 bases, with 11 bases remaining between them. This CDR3 contains 11 residues. As DNA, the CDR3 is TGCGCCACCGGCTCCTTGTACGAGCAGTACTTC. This gives the protein CATGSLYEQYF.

The V gene is TRBV7-9, the J gene TRBJ2-7; TRBD1 matches at 9 bases. CDR3 length: 15 residues. Trimming took 3 bases from V and 6 from J; bases not matched to a gene: 9. The V gene's germline CDR1 is SEHNR and CDR2 FQNEAQ (reference sequence). The CDR3 reads CASSFRGDRVGEQYF. For the CDR3, the DNA is TGTGCCAGCAGCTTCAGGGGGGACAGGGTAGGCGAGCAGTACTTC. Drawing the rest from reference TRBV7-9 and TRBJ2-7, the complete variable domain is DTGVSQNPRHKITKRGQNVTFRCDPISEHNRLYWYRQTLGQGPEFLTYFQNEAQLEKSRLLSDRFSAERPKGSFSTLEIQRTEQGDSAMYLCASSFRGDRVGEQYFGPGTRLTVT.

This clonotype showed up many times. This sequence joins TRBV29-1 and TRBJ2-2; D not certain. The CDR3 runs 12 residues. V lost 1 base and J lost 7, with 7 bases in between. From germline, CDR1 is SQVTM and CDR2 ANQGSEA. CDR3 sequence: CSVEVARGELFF. CDR3 in DNA: TGCAGCGTTGAAGTGGCACGCGGGGAGCTGTTTTTT.

This clonotype was observed a few times. The rearrangement links TRBV20-1 to TRBJ1-5; D ambiguous. V was trimmed by 0 bases and J by 3 bases, leaving 12 bases between them. CDR3 size: 15 residues. Per germline, CDR1 DFQATT and CDR2 SNEGSKA (reference sequence). This CDR3 is CSARDSPISNQPQHF. The DNA of the CDR3 is TGCAGTGCTAGAGACTCCCCGATTTCCAATCAGCCCCAGCATTTT.

J is TRBJ1-4 and V is TRBV30, with D hard to call. Germline CDR1 is GTSNPN and CDR2 is SVGIG (reference sequence). Trimming pared 1 base from V and 1 base from J, leaving 4 bases between. The CDR3 length is 13 residues. CDR3 nucleotide sequence: TGTGCCTGGAGTGCAGGAACTAATGAAAAACTGTTTTTT. It encodes CAWSAGTNEKLFF.

This clonotype was seen a handful of times. The gene calls are TRBV7-2 and TRBJ2-7; D is unclear. CDR1 and CDR2 from the germline V gene are SGHTA and FQGNSA. V dropped 0 bases and J dropped 3 bases, with 9 bases sitting between them. The CDR3 totals 14 residues. CDR3 region: CASSLARTSYEQYF. The CDR3 DNA reads as TGTGCCAGCAGCTTAGCGCGCACCAGCTACGAGCAGTACTTC.

Only a few counts were recorded for this clonotype. The CDR3 region is CASSPNGQGACTF. Here the CDR3 DNA reads TGTGCCAGCAGTCCCAATGGACAGGGGGCTTGCACCTTC. The rearrangement joins TRBV6-6 to TRBJ1-2; 11 bases fit TRBD1. This CDR3 has 13 amino acids. V shed 5 bases and J 13 bases; nucleotides not matched to a gene: 9. From germline, CDR1 is MNHNY and CDR2 SVGAGI (reference sequence).

This clonotype was recorded many times. The rearrangement links TRBV4-1 to TRBJ2-5; 8 nucleotides align to TRBD2. From germline, CDR1 is MGHRA and CDR2 YSYEKL. The CDR3 runs 15 residues. The junction had 5 bases not matched to a gene; V was cut back by 3 bases and J by 2 bases. CDR3 nucleotide sequence: TGCGCCAGCAGCCAGACCGGGACTAGTCAAGAGACCCAGTACTTC. Translation: CASSQTGTSQETQYF.

This clonotype was counted at least ten times. This chain uses TRBV6-1 with TRBJ1-1; 8 bases map to TRBD1. Germline V CDR1 and CDR2: MNHNS, SASEGT. V was clipped by 7 bases and J by 3 bases; unmatched bases: 13. This CDR3 has 16 residues. In DNA form, the CDR3 reads TGTGCCAGCATATATCCCCGAGAGACAGGGGACACTGAAGCTTTCTTT. Its translation is CASIYPRETGDTEAFF.

This rearrangement joins TRBV20-1 to TRBJ2-1; D tentatively fits TRBD1 or TRBD2 (6 bases each). CDR3 length equals 18 residues. The germline V gene encodes CDR1 DFQATT and CDR2 SNEGSKA (reference sequence). The V gene lost 5 bases and the J gene lost 5 bases, with 28 bases spanning the gap. Written as DNA, the CDR3 is TGCAGTGCTTCCCCCCCTACTGGGGGGCTAGCGAGGAACAATGAGCAGTTCTTC. It specifies CSASPPTGGLARNNEQFF.